The entry that follows covers one TCR beta chain sequence. Its target is not known. The CDR3 is 14 amino acids. Germline lookup yields CDR1 LNHDA and CDR2 SQIVND (reference sequence). The V end was cut by 5 bases, the J end by 5 bases, with 15 bases between. Profiling relied on immunoSEQ multiplex PCR, and the TCRdb table lists in-frame clones only, not all of them. The sample has 55,000 to 65,000 clones; more than 80% are singletons. These data come from a study of a mutant IDH1 vaccine in newly diagnosed glioma. In the study overall: Patients received vaccination from 4-6 weeks after radiotherapy alone, or with temozolomide cycles. Treated patients, 62.5% male and around 38% female, averaged approximately 40 years of age. Antecedent treatment encompassed radiotherapy, temozolomide, or their combination; the majority received both.

Noted time point: week 11, during vaccination. It was 300 ug of mutant IDH1 20-mer peptide that made up each vaccine dose, given with topical imiquimod. New WHO grade 3 or 4 astrocytomas that were IDH1-mutant and ATRX-lost had been found in donors. The genes are TRBV19 and TRBJ2-5; D not resolved. The source is a man aged 30 to 45 with glioma. The input for sequencing was PBMCs, taken from a glioma patient whose treatment included an IDH1 peptide vaccine. Here the CDR3 DNA reads TGTGCCAGTAGTGTGGAATCCCGTGGGGAGACCCAGTACTTC. Translating gives CASSVESRGETQYF.